A single T cell receptor beta chain is shown here with its context. Its antigen is currently unknown. This entry belongs to a study of T cell responses to AZD1222 COVID-19 vaccine. Study-wide results and limits: The study found vaccine-associated CD4 TCRs spanning spike, dominant at 160-218 and 743-854. Two AZD1222 administrations were followed by greater Spike-specific TCR breadth and depth. No day 14 peak samples; only post-peak repertoires were characterized.

The CDR3 extends over 12 amino acids. V lost 2 bases, J lost 8 bases, and 9 bases lay in between. Germline CDR1 is SEHNR and CDR2 is FQNEAQ (reference sequence). Measured with immunoSEQ multiplex PCR; TCRdb has only the in-frame clones, and not every one. The sample includes 80,000 to 100,000 clones, roughly nine tenths of them seen just once. Second-dose intervals of approximately 4 or approximately 12 weeks were pooled. The starting material was peripheral blood, obtained 28 days after the second AZD1222 dose. This clonotype was sampled from an adult who received the AZD1222 COVID-19 vaccine. This rearrangement joins TRBV7-9 to TRBJ1-2; D is unresolved. The CDR3 sequence: CASSLSEEGYTF. The CDR3 DNA reads TGTGCCAGCAGCTTATCAGAGGAAGGCTACACCTTC.